The present TCR beta chain was sequenced within a study of blood T cell repertoires in COVID-19. Data came from immunoSEQ multiplex PCR; TCRdb stores just in-frame clones and leaves some out. The sample includes fewer than 75,000 clones, approximately 86% of them seen just once. Trimming cost V 3 bases and J 3 bases; bases outside gene matches: 2. The CDR3 runs 15 residues. Per germline, CDR1 KGHSH and CDR2 LQKENI. The chain has TRBV18 and TRBJ1-5; 10 nucleotides agree with TRBD1. This TCR came from a man aged 50-59 years with active COVID-19. Sequencing used peripheral blood. The CDR3 nucleotides read TGTGCCAGCTCACCCGGACAGGGGGACAATCAGCCCCAGCATTTT. Translation: CASSPGQGDNQPQHF.